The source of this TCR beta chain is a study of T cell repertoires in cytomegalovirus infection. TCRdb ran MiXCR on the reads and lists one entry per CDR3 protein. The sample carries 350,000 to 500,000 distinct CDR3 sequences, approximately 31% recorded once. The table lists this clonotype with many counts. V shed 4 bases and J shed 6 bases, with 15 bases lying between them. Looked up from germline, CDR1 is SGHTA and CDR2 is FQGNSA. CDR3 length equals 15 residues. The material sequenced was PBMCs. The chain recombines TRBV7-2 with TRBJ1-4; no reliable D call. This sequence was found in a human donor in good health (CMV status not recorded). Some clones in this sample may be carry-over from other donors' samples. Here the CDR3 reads CASSWARARDEKLFF. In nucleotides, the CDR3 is TGTGCCAGCAGCTGGGCAAGGGCGCGTGATGAAAAACTGTTTTTT.